The following is a T cell receptor (beta chain) sequence with its context. The data originate from a study of T cell changes during pregnancy in multiple sclerosis. Germline CDR1 is SGDLS and CDR2 is YYNGEE. The length of the CDR3 is 14 residues. The ends were cut back, 5 bases at V and 2 bases at J, with 12 bases in the middle. Sequenced by immunoSEQ multiplex PCR; TCRdb stores in-frame clones only, minus some. The repertoire holds roughly 76,000 clones, 75% to 95% seen once, with 0.4% to 0.6% in the top ten. This chain joins TRBV9 and TRBJ2-3; tentatively, D is TRBD1 (6 bases). The sample in question was CD4+ T cells from peripheral blood mononuclear cells, obtained in the second trimester of pregnancy. This clonotype originated in a female donor with multiple sclerosis, enrolled in a pregnancy study. The CDR3 DNA reads as TGTGCCAGCAGTGAGAGACAGGCCACAGATACGCAGTATTTT. It encodes CASSERQATDTQYF.